This T cell receptor beta chain was documented in a study of T-cell reconstitution after alpha-beta-depleted transplantation in children. With regard to this clonotype: Its antigen is unknown.

Findings of the study overall: About two months after transplant, alpha-beta T cells reportedly came from several hundred expanded graft clones. The main origin of T-cell counts and diversity one year after transplant was newly produced T cells.

This CDR3 spans 13 amino acids. V was cut by 6 bases and J by 5 bases, with 13 bases left in between. Unique molecular identifiers tagged the TCRbeta library. TCRdb reprocessed the PCR reads with MiXCR, giving one entry per CDR3 protein. This table has some 350,000 distinct CDR3 sequences, 15% to 20% appearing once. The starting material was PBMCs, mostly from graft donor cells, obtained 360 days after TCRalphabeta/CD19-depleted stem cell transplant. The TCR sequence derives from a male patient under 10 years old who had a stem cell transplant for acute lymphoblastic leukemia, so the T cells may come from the graft donor. The J gene is TRBJ2-5, the V gene TRBV12-3 or TRBV12-4; perhaps TRBD2 as D (6 bases). The CDR3 sequence: CASRRGGIETQYF. The CDR3 DNA reads TGTGCCAGCAGAAGAGGCGGGATTGAGACCCAGTACTTC.